The subject of this entry is one TCR beta chain. The antigen is not known. These data are taken from a study of T cell repertoires in ileal Crohn's disease. Method: immunoSEQ multiplex PCR; TCRdb's copy keeps in-frame clones and lacks some. The sample holds around 8,100 clones, roughly 81% seen once. Per the germline V gene, CDR1 is SEHNR and CDR2 is FQNEAQ (reference sequence). CDR3 size: 14 residues. Unmatched junction bases numbered 9, after V lost 5 bases and J lost 9 bases. Study-level results: High-frequency clones were more common in sorted CD8 than CD4 cells.

The sequenced material came from ileal tissue. The V and J genes are TRBV7-9 and TRBJ2-3, with 9 positions matching TRBD1. This TCR derives from an adult with Crohn's disease. The DNA for the CDR3 is TGTGCCAGCAGCACTAGTGGACAGGGGAGCACGCAGTATTTT. Translated, it gives CASSTSGQGSTQYF. Together with reference TRBV7-9 and TRBJ2-3, the CDR3 gives the full variable domain: DTGVSQNPRHKITKRGQNVTFRCDPISEHNRLYWYRQTLGQGPEFLTYFQNEAQLEKSRLLSDRFSAERPKGSFSTLEIQRTEQGDSAMYLCASSTSGQGSTQYFGPGTRLTVL.